The entry below describes one T cell receptor beta chain. The entry originates in a study of PD-1 blockade in classical Hodgkin lymphoma. About the research overall: Patients in the cohort were put on intravenous nivolumab, 3 mg/kg every 2 weeks.

The protocol was immunoSEQ multiplex PCR, while the TCRdb copy is restricted to in-frame clones and leaves out a portion. The top ten hold about 23% of the sample, which has roughly 14,000 clones, 78% seen once. V was clipped by 7 bases and J by 1 base, with 14 bases between them. Germline lookup yields CDR1 SGHRS and CDR2 YFSETQ. CDR3 length: 14 residues. Following autologous stem cell transplantation, relapse occurred in every patient, and exposure to brentuximab vedotin varied. Source: peripheral blood mononuclear cells (PBMCs), taken before the second cycle of nivolumab. The V call is TRBV5-1, the J call TRBJ1-1; the D is unclear. The clonotype originates from a human donor with classical Hodgkin lymphoma. The CDR3 sequence is CASGSGLENTEAFF. In nucleotides, the CDR3 is TGCGCCAGCGGGAGCGGCCTCGAGAACACTGAAGCTTTCTTT.